These 9 T cell receptor beta chains were all obtained from the same sample, sequenced in a study of PD-1 blockade in classical Hodgkin lymphoma. TCRdb's table, derived via immunoSEQ multiplex PCR, lists solely in-frame clones and lacks some. There are approximately 11,000 clones in the sample; 60% to 85% occur only once, and under 30% lies in the top ten. All trial patients relapsed after autologous stem cell transplantation. This material consisted of peripheral blood mononuclear cells (PBMCs), taken at baseline. The receptors were gathered from a human donor with classical Hodgkin lymphoma.

The chain links TRBV4-2 to TRBJ1-1; possibly TRBD1 for D (5 bases). The germline V gene encodes CDR1 LGHNA and CDR2 YNFKEQ. The CDR3 consists of 15 residues. Trimming left V 5 bases short and J 5 bases short, with 18 bases between. CDR3 nucleotide sequence: TGTGCCAGCAGCTTACGGACAATCATTATGACTGAAGCTTTCTTT. It translates to CASSLRTIIMTEAFF.

The chain couples TRBV20-1 to TRBJ2-5; D is ambiguous. V was trimmed by 4 bases and J by 0 bases, leaving 0 bases between them. Germline lookup yields CDR1 DFQATT and CDR2 SNEGSKA (reference sequence). The CDR3 length is 10 residues. Here the CDR3 DNA reads TGCAGTGCTAACCAAGAGACCCAGTACTTC. Its translation: CSANQETQYF.

V and J are TRBV4-1 and TRBJ2-6; possibly TRBD1 or TRBD2 for D (5 bases each). Germline values: CDR1 MGHRA, CDR2 YSYEKL. This CDR3 is 16 amino acids long. V lost 1 base and J lost 0, with 7 bases in between. The CDR3 region has the DNA TGCGCCAGCAGCCAAGTGGGGGTCTCTGGGGCCAACGTCCTGACTTTC. Its protein is CASSQVGVSGANVLTF.

The rearrangement joins TRBV14 to TRBJ1-1, with D unresolved. V was pared by 0 bases and J by 0 bases, with 2 bases between. This CDR3 comprises 13 residues. CDR1 and CDR2 (germline): SGHDN, FVKESK. The CDR3 DNA follows: TGTGCCAGCAGCCAAGATCTGAACACTGAAGCTTTCTTT. It is translated as CASSQDLNTEAFF.

The chain combines TRBV5-1 with TRBJ2-5; no clear D gene. Germline CDR1 reads SGHRS; CDR2 reads YFSETQ. CDR3 length: 14 amino acids. V lost 0 bases, J lost 1 base, and 7 bases lay in between. CDR3 region: CASSLGTTQETQYF. CDR3 DNA: TGCGCCAGCAGCTTGGGGACGACCCAAGAGACCCAGTACTTC.

This chain links TRBV19 with TRBJ1-3, with unresolved D. Germline-derived CDR1 and CDR2 are LNHDA and SQIVND (reference sequence). The V and J ends lost 3 bases and 1 base respectively, with 7 bases between them. The CDR3 runs to 14 residues. CDR3 sequence: CASSIYRSGNTIYF. CDR3 nucleotides: TGTGCCAGTAGTATCTATAGGTCTGGAAACACCATATATTTT. Supplemented by reference TRBV19 and TRBJ1-3, the full variable domain reads DGGITQSPKYLFRKEGQNVTLSCEQNLNHDAMYWYRQDPGQGLRLIYYSQIVNDFQKGDIAEGYSVSREKKESFPLTVTSAQKNPTAFYLCASSIYRSGNTIYFGEGSWLTVV.

The chain links TRBV2 to TRBJ2-7, with TRBD2 matching over 8 bases. This CDR3 region has 12 residues. Germline V gives CDR1 SNHLY, CDR2 FYNNEI. The V gene end was trimmed by 9 bases and the J gene end by 2 bases; junction bases not matched to a gene: 3. The CDR3 coding sequence is TGTGCCAGAGACGGGGGGGCCTACGAGCAGTACTTC. It codes for CARDGGAYEQYF.

The chain couples TRBV7-8 to TRBJ2-2; 8 bases line up with TRBD1. Trimming took 6 bases from V and 1 from J; bases not matched to a gene: 4. The CDR3 covers 15 residues. Germline V lookup: CDR1 SGHVS, CDR2 FQNEAQ. The CDR3 sequence: CASRAGTGNTGELFF. For the CDR3, the DNA is TGTGCCAGCAGGGCCGGGACAGGGAACACCGGGGAGCTGTTTTTT.

The rearrangement links TRBV5-8 to TRBJ2-3; no clear D gene. The germline V and J ends were trimmed by 0 bases and 2 bases, with 1 base remaining between them. CDR3 size: 12 residues. The V gene's germline CDR1 is SGHTS and CDR2 YDEGEE. The chain's CDR3 is CASSLVTDTQYF. CDR3 nucleotides: TGTGCCAGCAGCTTGGTCACAGATACGCAGTATTTT.